This T cell receptor beta chain was captured by sequencing in a study of cytomegalovirus exposure and HLA in healthy donors. General study points: Earlier analysis yielded a pattern in which most TCR beta V segments were productive about 90% or about 30% of the time. Sequencing artifact likely explains a cluster of highly shared sequence variants.

The PCR had 60 Vbeta and 13 Jbeta primers. Sequencing used immunoSEQ multiplex PCR; TCRdb keeps in-frame clones, though not all of them. This repertoire includes 75,000 to 95,000 clones. Note on this clone: The antigen is unknown.

Trimming shortened V by 5 bases and J by 0 bases, and 12 bases separated the two germline ends. The CDR3 extends over 15 amino acids. CDR1 is SGHRS, CDR2 YFSETQ, per germline. The chain couples TRBV5-1 to TRBJ1-3; no reliable D call. Sequencing was performed on PBMCs. This TCR came from a girl between 5 and 17 years old in good health and CMV-seropositive. The CDR3 bases are TGCGCCAGCAGATCGGACTCTAGCTCTGGAAACACCATATATTTT. This encodes CASRSDSSSGNTIYF.